The rows below give T cell receptor beta chains drawn from one sample of a study of shared clonotypes between healthy human individuals. Produced via immunoSEQ multiplex PCR; TCRdb's table is partial and in-frame only. The sample carries about 710,000 clones, approximately 72% recorded once. What was sequenced was memory CD4+ T cells sorted from blood. These receptors were taken from a woman in her 30s in good health. Both conserved end residues are trimmed from each CDR3.

J gene: TRBJ2-2
V gene: TRBV5-6
CDR3 protein: ASSAERIGELF

J gene: TRBJ2-7
V gene: TRBV10-1
CDR3 protein: ASSRTGTYEQY

J gene: TRBJ1-1
V gene: TRBV7-9
CDR3 protein: ASSRIPSGVNTEAF

J gene: TRBJ2-3
V gene: TRBV7-9
CDR3 protein: ASSPGGWTSSTDTQY

J gene: TRBJ2-3
V gene: TRBV19
CDR3 protein: ASRNTDTQY

J gene: TRBJ2-2
V gene: TRBV5-1
CDR3 protein: AGQRDLNTGELF

J gene: TRBJ2-6
V gene: TRBV4-2
CDR3 protein: ASSQGSPRAFNVLT

J gene: TRBJ2-7
V gene: TRBV27
CDR3 protein: ASSPSGLAGAMY

J gene: TRBJ2-5
V gene: TRBV5-1
CDR3 protein: ASSSGGTSQETQY

J gene: TRBJ2-7
V gene: TRBV18
CDR3 protein: ASSPPIQGNVNEQY

J gene: TRBJ1-5
V gene: TRBV15
CDR3 protein: ATSRDKANQNQPQH

J gene: TRBJ2-3
V gene: TRBV19
CDR3 protein: ASSRGQIADTQY

J gene: TRBJ2-2
V gene: TRBV6-4
CDR3 protein: ASGMDGAVAGELF

J gene: TRBJ2-7
V gene: TRBV28
CDR3 protein: ASSPIQIFTQY

J gene: TRBJ2-2
V gene: TRBV6-4
CDR3 protein: ASSLAGGTGELF

J gene: TRBJ2-2
V gene: TRBV11-2
CDR3 protein: ASRGLGSGGAGELF

J gene: TRBJ2-1
V gene: TRBV11-3
CDR3 protein: ASSSSRSGTANEQF

J gene: TRBJ1-5
V gene: TRBV28
CDR3 protein: ASSTRLDQPQH

J gene: TRBJ2-1
V gene: TRBV27
CDR3 protein: ASSSPRLAGENNEQF

J gene: TRBJ1-4
V gene: TRBV13
CDR3 protein: ASSQDRGREKLF

J gene: TRBJ2-1
V gene: TRBV29-1
CDR3 protein: SAVGLAGRNEQF

J gene: TRBJ1-3
V gene: TRBV5-1
CDR3 protein: ASSLGDLPGNTIY

J gene: TRBJ1-5
V gene: TRBV19
CDR3 protein: ASSIASGGSNQPQH

J gene: TRBJ1-5
V gene: TRBV5-8
CDR3 protein: ASSWAGQGAYSNQPQH

J gene: TRBJ2-7
V gene: TRBV2
CDR3 protein: ASSITGQGSREQY

J gene: TRBJ2-5
V gene: TRBV2
CDR3 protein: ASSGTVETQY

J gene: TRBJ1-1
V gene: TRBV10-2
CDR3 protein: ASSPQGAGAYTEAF

J gene: TRBJ2-1
V gene: TRBV9
CDR3 protein: ASSPWTSYGSEQF

J gene: TRBJ2-2
V gene: TRBV11-2
CDR3 protein: ASSPLGGRERLF

J gene: TRBJ2-3
V gene: TRBV5-8
CDR3 protein: ASSFPYTQY

J gene: TRBJ1-5
V gene: TRBV28
CDR3 protein: ASRSSGTGSDQPQH

J gene: TRBJ2-7
V gene: TRBV28
CDR3 protein: ASSSGQGPSYEQY

J gene: TRBJ2-3
V gene: TRBV5-1
CDR3 protein: ASRPTAGGGADTQY

J gene: TRBJ2-1
V gene: TRBV7-3
CDR3 protein: ASSFRGRGLNEQF

J gene: TRBJ2-6
V gene: TRBV6-1
CDR3 protein: ASREARQGRSGANVLT

J gene: TRBJ1-4
V gene: TRBV18
CDR3 protein: ASSPAGVDEKLF

J gene: TRBJ1-2
V gene: TRBV5-1
CDR3 protein: ASSPNREPKAGYT

J gene: TRBJ1-5
V gene: TRBV19
CDR3 protein: ASSIDRDQPQH

J gene: TRBJ2-5
V gene: TRBV2
CDR3 protein: ASKDRDRGQTQY

J gene: TRBJ1-1
V gene: TRBV5-1
CDR3 protein: ASSLGPEFNTEAF

J gene: TRBJ2-7
V gene: TRBV5-3
CDR3 protein: ARRSTRRPYEQY

J gene: TRBJ2-3
V gene: TRBV7-9
CDR3 protein: ASCQRRDTDTQY

J gene: TRBJ2-7
V gene: TRBV10-3
CDR3 protein: AISEQGSYEQY

J gene: TRBJ2-7
V gene: TRBV6-1
CDR3 protein: ASEEGLVNEQY

J gene: TRBJ1-2
V gene: TRBV27
CDR3 protein: ASSPWGTGQPNYGYT

J gene: TRBJ1-1
V gene: TRBV30
CDR3 protein: AWRSPGTEAF

J gene: TRBJ2-1
V gene: TRBV18
CDR3 protein: ASSPPYGLGVLNEQF

J gene: TRBJ2-7
V gene: TRBV27
CDR3 protein: ASSSLSRTGGYEQY

J gene: TRBJ1-1
V gene: TRBV18
CDR3 protein: ASSPPRGTGLGNTEAF

J gene: TRBJ1-1
V gene: TRBV5-1
CDR3 protein: ASSLVPGGPTMNTEAF